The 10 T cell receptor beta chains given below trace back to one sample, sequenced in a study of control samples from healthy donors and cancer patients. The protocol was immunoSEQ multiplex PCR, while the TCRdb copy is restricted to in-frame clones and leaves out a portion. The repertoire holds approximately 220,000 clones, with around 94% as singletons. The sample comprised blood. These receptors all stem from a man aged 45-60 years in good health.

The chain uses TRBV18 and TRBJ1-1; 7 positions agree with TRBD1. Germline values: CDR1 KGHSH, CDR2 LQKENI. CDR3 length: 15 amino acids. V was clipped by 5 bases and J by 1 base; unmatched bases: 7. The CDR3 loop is CASSERQGPNTEAFF. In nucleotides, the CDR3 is TGTGCCAGCTCAGAACGACAGGGCCCGAACACTGAAGCTTTCTTT.

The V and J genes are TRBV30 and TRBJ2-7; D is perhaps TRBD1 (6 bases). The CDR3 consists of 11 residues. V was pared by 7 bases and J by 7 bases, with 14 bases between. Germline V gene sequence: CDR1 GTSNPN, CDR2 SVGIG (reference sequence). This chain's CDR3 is CASQGQSEQYF. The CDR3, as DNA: TGTGCCTCCCAAGGACAGTCGGAGCAGTACTTC.

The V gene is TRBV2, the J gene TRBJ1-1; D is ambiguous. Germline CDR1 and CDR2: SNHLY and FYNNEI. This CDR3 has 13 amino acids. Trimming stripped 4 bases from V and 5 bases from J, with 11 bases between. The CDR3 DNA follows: TGTGCCAGCAGTGGGGAAAGATGGACTGAAGCTTTCTTT. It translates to CASSGERWTEAFF.

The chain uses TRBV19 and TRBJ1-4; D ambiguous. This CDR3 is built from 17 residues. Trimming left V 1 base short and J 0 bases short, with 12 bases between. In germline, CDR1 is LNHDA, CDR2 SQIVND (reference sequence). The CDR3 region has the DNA TGTGCCAGTAGTATAGGGCTCAGTTCATCAACTAATGAAAAACTGTTTTTT. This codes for CASSIGLSSSTNEKLFF.

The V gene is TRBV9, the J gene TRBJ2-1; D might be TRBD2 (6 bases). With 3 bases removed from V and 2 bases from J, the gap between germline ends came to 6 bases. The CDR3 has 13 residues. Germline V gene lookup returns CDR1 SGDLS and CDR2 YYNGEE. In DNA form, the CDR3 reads TGTGCCAGCAGCGGGGGGGCCTACAATGAGCAGTTCTTC. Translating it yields CASSGGAYNEQFF. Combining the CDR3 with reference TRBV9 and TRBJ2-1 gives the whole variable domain DSGVTQTPKHLITATGQRVTLRCSPRSGDLSVYWYQQSLDQGLQFLIQYYNGEERAKGNILERFSAQQFPDLHSELNLSSLELGDSALYFCASSGGAYNEQFFGPGTRLTVL.

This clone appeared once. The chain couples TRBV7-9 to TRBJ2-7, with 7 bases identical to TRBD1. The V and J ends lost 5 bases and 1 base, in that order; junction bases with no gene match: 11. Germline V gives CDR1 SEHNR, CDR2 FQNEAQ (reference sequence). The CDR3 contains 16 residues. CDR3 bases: TGTGCCAGCAGCCCGGATGAGGGGGCTTCATCCTACGAGCAGTACTTC. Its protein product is CASSPDEGASSYEQYF.

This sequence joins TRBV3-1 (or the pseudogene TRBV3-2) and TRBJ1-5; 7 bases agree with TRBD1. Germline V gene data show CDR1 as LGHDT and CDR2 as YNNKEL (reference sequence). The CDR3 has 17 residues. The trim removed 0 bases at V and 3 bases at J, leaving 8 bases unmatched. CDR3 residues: CASSQEFGTVYNQPQHF. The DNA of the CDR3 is TGTGCCAGCAGCCAAGAGTTCGGGACAGTCTACAATCAGCCCCAGCATTTT.

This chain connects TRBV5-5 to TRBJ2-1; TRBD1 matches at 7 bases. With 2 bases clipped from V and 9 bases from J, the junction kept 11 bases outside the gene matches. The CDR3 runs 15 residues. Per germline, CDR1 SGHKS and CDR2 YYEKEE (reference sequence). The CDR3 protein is CASSFRQGENGEQFF. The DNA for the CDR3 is TGTGCCAGCAGCTTTCGACAGGGTGAAAATGGTGAGCAGTTCTTC.

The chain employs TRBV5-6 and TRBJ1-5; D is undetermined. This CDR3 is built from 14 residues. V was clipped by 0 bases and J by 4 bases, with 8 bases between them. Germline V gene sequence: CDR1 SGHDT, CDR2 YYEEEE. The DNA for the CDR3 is TGTGCCAGCAGCTTGGCCCAGCTTAATCAGCCCCAGCATTTT. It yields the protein CASSLAQLNQPQHF.

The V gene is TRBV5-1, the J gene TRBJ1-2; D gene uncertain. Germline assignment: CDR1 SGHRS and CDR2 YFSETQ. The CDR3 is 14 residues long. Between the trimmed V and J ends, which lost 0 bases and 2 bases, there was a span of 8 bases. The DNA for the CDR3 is TGCGCCAGCAGCTTGGGGTCGGAGAACTATGGCTACACCTTC. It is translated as CASSLGSENYGYTF.